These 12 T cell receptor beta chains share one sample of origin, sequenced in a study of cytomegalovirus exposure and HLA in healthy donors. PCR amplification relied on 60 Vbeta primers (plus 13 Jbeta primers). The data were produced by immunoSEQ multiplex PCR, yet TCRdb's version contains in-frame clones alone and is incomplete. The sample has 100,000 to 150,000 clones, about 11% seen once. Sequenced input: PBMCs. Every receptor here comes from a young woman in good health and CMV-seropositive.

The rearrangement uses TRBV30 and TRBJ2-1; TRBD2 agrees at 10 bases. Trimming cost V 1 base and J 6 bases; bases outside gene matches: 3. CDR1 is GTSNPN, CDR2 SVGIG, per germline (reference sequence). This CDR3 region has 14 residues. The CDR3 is CAWSGSGRINEQFF. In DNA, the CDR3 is TGTGCCTGGAGTGGTAGCGGGAGGATCAATGAGCAGTTCTTC.

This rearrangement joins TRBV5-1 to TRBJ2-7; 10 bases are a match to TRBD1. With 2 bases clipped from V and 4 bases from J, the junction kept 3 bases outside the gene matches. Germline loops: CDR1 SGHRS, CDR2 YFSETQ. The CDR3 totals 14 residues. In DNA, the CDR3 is TGCGCCAGCAGCTTCCCGGGACAGGGGTACGAGCAGTACTTC. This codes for CASSFPGQGYEQYF.

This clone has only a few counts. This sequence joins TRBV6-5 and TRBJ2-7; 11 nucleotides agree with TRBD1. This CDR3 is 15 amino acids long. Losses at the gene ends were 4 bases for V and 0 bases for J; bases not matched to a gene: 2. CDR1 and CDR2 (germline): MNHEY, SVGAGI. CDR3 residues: CASSFGTGGSYEQYF. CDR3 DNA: TGTGCCAGCAGTTTCGGGACAGGGGGCTCCTACGAGCAGTACTTC.

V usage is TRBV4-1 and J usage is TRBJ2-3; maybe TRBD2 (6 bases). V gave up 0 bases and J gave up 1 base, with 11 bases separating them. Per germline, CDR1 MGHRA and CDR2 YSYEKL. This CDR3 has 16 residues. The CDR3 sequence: CASSQDPGVGTDTQYF. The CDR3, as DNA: TGCGCCAGCAGCCAAGATCCGGGAGTGGGCACAGATACGCAGTATTTT.

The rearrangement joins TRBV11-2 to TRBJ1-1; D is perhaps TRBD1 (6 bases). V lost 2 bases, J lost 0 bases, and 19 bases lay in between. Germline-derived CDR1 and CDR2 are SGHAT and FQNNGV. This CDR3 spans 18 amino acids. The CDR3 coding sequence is TGTGCCAGCAGCTTAAGGTCTGGGGGCCGGCGATTGAACACTGAAGCTTTCTTT. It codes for CASSLRSGGRRLNTEAFF.

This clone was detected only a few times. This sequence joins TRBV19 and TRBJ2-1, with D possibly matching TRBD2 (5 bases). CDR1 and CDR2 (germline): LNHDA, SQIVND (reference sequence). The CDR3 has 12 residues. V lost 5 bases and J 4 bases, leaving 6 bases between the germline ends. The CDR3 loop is CASSRTYNEQFF. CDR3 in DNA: TGTGCCAGTAGTCGGACTTACAATGAGCAGTTCTTC. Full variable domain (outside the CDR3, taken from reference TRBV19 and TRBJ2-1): DGGITQSPKYLFRKEGQNVTLSCEQNLNHDAMYWYRQDPGQGLRLIYYSQIVNDFQKGDIAEGYSVSREKKESFPLTVTSAQKNPTAFYLCASSRTYNEQFFGPGTRLTVL.

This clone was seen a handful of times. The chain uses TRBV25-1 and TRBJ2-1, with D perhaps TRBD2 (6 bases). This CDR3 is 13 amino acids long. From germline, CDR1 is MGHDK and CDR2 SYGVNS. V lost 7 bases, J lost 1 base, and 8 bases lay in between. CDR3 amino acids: CASMAGSYNEQFF. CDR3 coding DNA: TGTGCCAGCATGGCGGGGTCCTACAATGAGCAGTTCTTC.

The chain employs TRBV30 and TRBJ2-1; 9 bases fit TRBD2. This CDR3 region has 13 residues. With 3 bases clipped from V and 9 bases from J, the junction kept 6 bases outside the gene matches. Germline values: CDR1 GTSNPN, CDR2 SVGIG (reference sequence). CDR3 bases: TGTGCCTGGAGGCCTAGCGGGACGGCTGAGCAGTTCTTC. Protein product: CAWRPSGTAEQFF.

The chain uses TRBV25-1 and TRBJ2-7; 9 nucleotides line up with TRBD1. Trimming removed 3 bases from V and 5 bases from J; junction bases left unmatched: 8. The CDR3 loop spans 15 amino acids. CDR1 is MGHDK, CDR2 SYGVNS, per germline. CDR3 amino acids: CASSDPQGAIDEQYF. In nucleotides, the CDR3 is TGTGCCAGCAGTGATCCACAGGGGGCTATCGACGAGCAGTACTTC.

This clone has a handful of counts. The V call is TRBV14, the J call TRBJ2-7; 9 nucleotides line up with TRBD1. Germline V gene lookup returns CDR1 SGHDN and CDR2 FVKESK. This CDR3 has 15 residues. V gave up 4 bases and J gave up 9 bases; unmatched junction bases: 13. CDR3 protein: CASSPPGTGTFGQYF. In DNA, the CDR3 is TGTGCCAGCAGCCCCCCGGGGACAGGGACTTTTGGGCAGTACTTC.

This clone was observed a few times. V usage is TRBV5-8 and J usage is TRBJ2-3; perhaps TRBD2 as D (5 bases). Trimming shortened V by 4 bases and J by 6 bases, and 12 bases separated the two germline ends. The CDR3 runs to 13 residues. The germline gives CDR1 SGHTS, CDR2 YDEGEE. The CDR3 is CASSPSGSDTQYF. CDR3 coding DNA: TGTGCCAGCAGCCCCTCGGGGAGTGATACGCAGTATTTT.

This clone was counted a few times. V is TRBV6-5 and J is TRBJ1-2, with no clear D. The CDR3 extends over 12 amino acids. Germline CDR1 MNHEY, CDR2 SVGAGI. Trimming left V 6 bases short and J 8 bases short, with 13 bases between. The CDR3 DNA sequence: TGTGCCAGCAGCCCCCTGGGAGGAGGCTACACCTTC. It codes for CASSPLGGGYTF.